Each of the 18 T cell receptor beta chains below was sequenced from the same sample in a study of T cell changes during pregnancy in multiple sclerosis. The assay was immunoSEQ multiplex PCR, and TCRdb's table has in-frame clones only and misses some. The sample lists about 110,000 clones, about 90% occurring once. The sample here was peripheral blood, taken in the third trimester of pregnancy. Source of these receptors: a female donor in good health, enrolled as a control in a pregnancy study.

The V gene is TRBV25-1, the J gene TRBJ1-2; D unclear. This CDR3 is built from 12 residues. Trimming took off 7 bases at V and 9 bases at J, with 15 bases between the two ends. Germline V gene sequence: CDR1 MGHDK, CDR2 SYGVNS. The CDR3 nucleotides read TGTGCCAGCACAGTTCGTGGAGGTAGCTACACCTTC. Its translation is CASTVRGGSYTF.

The rearrangement joins TRBV19 to TRBJ1-1, with TRBD1 as a possible D gene (6 bases). The length of the CDR3 is 19 residues. The V end was cut by 3 bases, the J end by 2 bases, with 25 bases between. Germline CDR1 and CDR2: LNHDA and SQIVND (reference sequence). This CDR3 reads CASSIISWGGKGINTEAFF. The DNA for the CDR3 is TGTGCCAGTAGTATCATATCGTGGGGGGGCAAAGGGATCAACACTGAAGCTTTCTTT.

The chain has TRBV5-4 and TRBJ2-7; the D gene is possibly TRBD1 (6 bases). This CDR3 has 13 residues. The germline V and J ends were trimmed by 0 bases and 3 bases, with 7 bases remaining between them. Germline V gene data show CDR1 as SGHNT and CDR2 as YYREEE (reference sequence). CDR3 region: CASSLEQGYEQYF. CDR3 DNA sequence: TGTGCCAGCAGCTTGGAACAGGGCTACGAGCAGTACTTC. The full variable domain, in which reference TRBV5-4 and TRBJ2-7 provide the parts outside the CDR3, is ETGVTQSPTHLIKTRGQQVTLRCSSQSGHNTVSWYQQALGQGPQFIFQYYREEENGRGNFPPRFSGLQFPNYSSELNVNALELDDSALYLCASSLEQGYEQYFGPGTRLTVT.

This chain links TRBV15 with TRBJ2-5; 10 bases match TRBD2. V was clipped by 2 bases and J by 2 bases; unmatched bases: 5. CDR1 LNHNV and CDR2 YYDKDF come from the germline V gene (reference sequence). The CDR3 sequence is 16 residues long. As DNA, the CDR3 is TGTGCCACCAGCAGAATAGGACTAGCGGCACAAGAGACCCAGTACTTC. As protein: CATSRIGLAAQETQYF.

The chain joins TRBV5-6 to TRBJ1-3, with 7 bases matching TRBD1. This CDR3 is built from 16 residues. Trimming cost V 5 bases and J 0 bases; bases outside gene matches: 8. Germline V gene data show CDR1 as SGHDT and CDR2 as YYEEEE. CDR3 DNA sequence: TGTGCCAGCAGACCTAGACAGGGAAGCTCTGGAAACACCATATATTTT. Amino acids: CASRPRQGSSGNTIYF. The full variable domain, with the rest looked up from reference TRBV5-6 and TRBJ1-3, is DAGVTQSPTHLIKTRGQQVTLRCSPKSGHDTVSWYQQALGQGPQFIFQYYEEEERQRGNFPDRFSGHQFPNYSSELNVNALLLGDSALYLCASRPRQGSSGNTIYFGEGSWLTVV.

The table lists this clone with a few counts. This chain joins TRBV19 and TRBJ1-1, with a tentative D call TRBD1 (6 bases). Trimming cost V 4 bases and J 1 base, with 10 bases left between them. Per germline, CDR1 LNHDA and CDR2 SQIVND (reference sequence). The CDR3 totals 14 residues. This CDR3 reads CASSTRGQNTEAFF. The CDR3 nucleotides read TGTGCCAGTAGTACCCGGGGACAGAACACTGAAGCTTTCTTT. The full variable domain, completed using reference TRBV19 and TRBJ1-1, is DGGITQSPKYLFRKEGQNVTLSCEQNLNHDAMYWYRQDPGQGLRLIYYSQIVNDFQKGDIAEGYSVSREKKESFPLTVTSAQKNPTAFYLCASSTRGQNTEAFFGQGTRLTVV.

CDR3 loop: CASSIAATGGRGYGYTF. CDR3 coding DNA: TGTGCCAGTAGTATAGCCGCCACAGGGGGCAGGGGCTATGGCTACACCTTC. The chain has TRBV19 and TRBJ1-2, with 9 positions matching TRBD1. Germline values: CDR1 LNHDA, CDR2 SQIVND (reference sequence). The V gene end was trimmed by 1 base and the J gene end by 4 bases; junction bases not matched to a gene: 10. This CDR3 has 17 amino acids.

The chain joins TRBV9 to TRBJ2-3; 9 bases map to TRBD2. Per the germline V gene, CDR1 is SGDLS and CDR2 is YYNGEE. The length of the CDR3 is 16 residues. V trimming: 0 bases; J trimming: 2 bases; junction bases outside the gene matches: 4. CDR3 bases: TGTGCCAGCAGCGTAGGTCTAGCGGGGACCACAGATACGCAGTATTTT. This sequence encodes CASSVGLAGTTDTQYF.

The chain links TRBV19 to TRBJ1-4; weak D call: TRBD1 (5 bases). The CDR3 has 15 amino acids. Germline CDR1 is LNHDA and CDR2 is SQIVND (reference sequence). The V end lost 6 bases, the J end lost 6 bases, and 17 bases lay between the germline ends. DNA for the CDR3: TGTGCCAGTAGAACCTCGGGTCAAGGGGATGAAAAACTGTTTTTT. As protein: CASRTSGQGDEKLFF.

The chain joins TRBV6-4 to TRBJ2-1; TRBD2 is a possible D gene (7 bases). The CDR3 extends over 15 amino acids. Per germline, CDR1 MRHNA and CDR2 SNTAGT. V shed 5 bases and J shed 3 bases, with 14 bases lying between them. CDR3 nucleotide sequence: TGTGCCAGCAGTATAGGGGGGGCCTTCTACAATGAGCAGTTCTTC. This translates into CASSIGGAFYNEQFF.

The V gene is TRBV2, the J gene TRBJ2-3; TRBD1 agrees at 10 bases. Germline CDR1 SNHLY, CDR2 FYNNEI. The CDR3 loop spans 15 amino acids. V shed 5 bases, J shed 2 bases, and the junction held 4 bases outside the gene matches. This CDR3 reads CASSRQGAATDTQYF. CDR3 sequence (DNA): TGTGCCAGCAGTCGACAGGGGGCGGCCACAGATACGCAGTATTTT.

This chain connects TRBV20-1 to TRBJ1-1; a weak D match, TRBD1 (5 bases). Germline V gene lookup returns CDR1 DFQATT and CDR2 SNEGSKA (reference sequence). Trimming cost V 5 bases and J 8 bases, with 9 bases left between them. This CDR3 has 10 amino acids. The CDR3 region is CSALHREAFF. The CDR3 region has the DNA TGCAGTGCTCTACACAGGGAAGCTTTCTTT.

Only one count was recorded for this clone. The chain is built from TRBV10-1 and TRBJ1-2, with 7 nucleotides matching TRBD1. With V trimmed by 6 bases and J by 3 bases, 4 bases remained unmatched. CDR1 WNHNN and CDR2 SYGVQD come from the germline V gene (reference sequence). The CDR3 loop spans 13 amino acids. CDR3 in amino acids: CASREQGHYGYTF. Here the CDR3 DNA reads TGCGCCAGCAGGGAACAGGGGCACTATGGCTACACCTTC.

The chain recombines TRBV15 with TRBJ1-2; D is ambiguous. The CDR3 totals 14 residues. Looked up from germline, CDR1 is LNHNV and CDR2 is YYDKDF (reference sequence). Trimming left V 0 bases short and J 10 bases short, with 15 bases between. The CDR3 spells CATSRDTRIVDYTF. CDR3 sequence (DNA): TGTGCCACCAGCAGAGATACGAGGATTGTAGACTACACCTTC.

The sample holds one count of this clone. The chain joins TRBV6-5 to TRBJ2-4; D is undetermined. This CDR3 region has 13 residues. V gave up 4 bases and J gave up 1 base, with 5 bases separating them. The V gene's germline CDR1 is MNHEY and CDR2 SVGAGI. CDR3 region: CASSSVAKNIQYF. CDR3 sequence (DNA): TGTGCCAGCAGTTCCGTCGCCAAAAACATTCAGTACTTC.

This chain connects TRBV5-5 to TRBJ1-1, with D possibly matching TRBD1 (5 bases). This CDR3 has 15 amino acids. Trimming left V 3 bases short and J 0 bases short, with 12 bases between. CDR1 and CDR2 (germline): SGHKS, YYEKEE (reference sequence). The CDR3 DNA follows: TGTGCCAGCAGCTATGCGGACACCGTGAACACTGAAGCTTTCTTT. It is translated as CASSYADTVNTEAFF.

V and J are TRBV18 and TRBJ2-5; possible D gene TRBD1, 6 bases. Trimming removed 0 bases at V and 3 bases at J, with 17 bases between. The CDR3 runs to 17 residues. The germline CDR1 and CDR2 sequences are KGHSH and LQKENI. CDR3 coding DNA: TGTGCCAGCTCACCACCGATGGGACAATCACCAGAAGAGACCCAGTACTTC. Protein product: CASSPPMGQSPEETQYF. Combining the CDR3 with reference TRBV18 and TRBJ2-5 gives the whole variable domain NAGVMQNPRHLVRRRGQEARLRCSPMKGHSHVYWYRQLPEEGLKFMVYLQKENIIDESGMPKERFSAEFPKEGPSILRIQQVVRGDSAAYFCASSPPMGQSPEETQYFGPGTRLLVL.

The chain uses TRBV6-6 and TRBJ1-2; 10 nucleotides match TRBD1. Germline lookup yields CDR1 MNHNY and CDR2 SVGAGI (reference sequence). V gave up 6 bases and J gave up 7 bases; unmatched junction bases: 8. This CDR3 region has 14 residues. CDR3: CASRPTDRGFGYTF. CDR3 nucleotide sequence: TGTGCCAGCAGACCAACGGACAGGGGGTTTGGCTACACCTTC.